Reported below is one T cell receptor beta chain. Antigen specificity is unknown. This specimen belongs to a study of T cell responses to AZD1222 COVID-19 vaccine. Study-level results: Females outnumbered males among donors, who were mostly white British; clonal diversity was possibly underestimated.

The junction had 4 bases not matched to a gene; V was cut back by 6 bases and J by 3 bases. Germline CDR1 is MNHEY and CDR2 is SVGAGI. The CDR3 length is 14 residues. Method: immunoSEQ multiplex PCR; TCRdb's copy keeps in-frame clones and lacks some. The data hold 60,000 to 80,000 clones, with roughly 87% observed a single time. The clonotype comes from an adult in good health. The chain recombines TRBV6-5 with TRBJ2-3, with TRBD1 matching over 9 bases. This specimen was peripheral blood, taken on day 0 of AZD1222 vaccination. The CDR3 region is CASRHRGQTDTQYF. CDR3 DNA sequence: TGTGCCAGCAGGCACAGGGGGCAAACAGATACGCAGTATTTT.